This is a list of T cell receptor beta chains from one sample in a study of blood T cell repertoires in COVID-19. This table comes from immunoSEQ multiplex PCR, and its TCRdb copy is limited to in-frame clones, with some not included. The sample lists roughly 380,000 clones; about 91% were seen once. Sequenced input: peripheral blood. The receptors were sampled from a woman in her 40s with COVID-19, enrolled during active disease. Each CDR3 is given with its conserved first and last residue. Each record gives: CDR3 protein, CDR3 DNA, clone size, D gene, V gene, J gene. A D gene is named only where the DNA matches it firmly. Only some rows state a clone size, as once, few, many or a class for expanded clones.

cdr3_aa: CASLRGKNTEAFF; cdr3_nt: TGTGCCAGCCTCAGGGGAAAGAACACTGAAGCTTTCTTT; clone_size: .; d_call: .; v_call: TRBV7-9; j_call: TRBJ1-1
cdr3_aa: CAWSESYGYTF; cdr3_nt: TGTGCCTGGAGTGAGAGCTATGGCTACACCTTC; clone_size: .; d_call: .; v_call: TRBV30; j_call: TRBJ1-2
cdr3_aa: CASKMTSGSRETQYF; cdr3_nt: TGTGCCAGCAAAATGACTAGCGGGAGCCGGGAGACCCAGTACTTC; clone_size: .; d_call: TRBD2; v_call: TRBV27; j_call: TRBJ2-5
cdr3_aa: CASRGGRGETQYF; cdr3_nt: TGTGCCAGCAGGGGGGGGCGTGGAGAGACCCAGTACTTC; clone_size: .; d_call: .; v_call: TRBV6-5; j_call: TRBJ2-5
cdr3_aa: CASSLTDSYGYTF; cdr3_nt: TGTGCCAGCAGCTTAACAGATAGCTATGGCTACACCTTC; clone_size: .; d_call: .; v_call: TRBV7-8; j_call: TRBJ1-2
cdr3_aa: CASSLTGTPNSNQPQHF; cdr3_nt: TGTGCCAGCAGCTTGACCGGGACACCAAATAGCAATCAGCCCCAGCATTTT; clone_size: .; d_call: .; v_call: TRBV7-2; j_call: TRBJ1-5
cdr3_aa: CSVERDTEAFF; cdr3_nt: TGCAGCGTTGAACGCGACACTGAAGCTTTCTTT; clone_size: .; d_call: .; v_call: TRBV29-1; j_call: TRBJ1-1
cdr3_aa: CATSLLRLASYGYTF; cdr3_nt: TGTGCCACCAGCCTTCTACGATTGGCTAGCTATGGCTACACCTTC; clone_size: .; d_call: .; v_call: TRBV15; j_call: TRBJ1-2
cdr3_aa: CASSLGSGHSPLHF; cdr3_nt: TGTGCCAGCAGCTTGGGTTCTGGGCATTCACCCCTCCACTTT; clone_size: .; d_call: .; v_call: TRBV5-6; j_call: TRBJ1-6
cdr3_aa: CASSPGFRTEAFF; cdr3_nt: TGTGCCAGCTCACCCGGGTTTAGGACTGAAGCTTTCTTT; clone_size: .; d_call: .; v_call: TRBV18; j_call: TRBJ1-1
cdr3_aa: CASLLTPSGGNTIYF; cdr3_nt: TGTGCCAGCCTCCTGACCCCCTCAGGGGGAAACACCATATATTTT; clone_size: .; d_call: .; v_call: TRBV28; j_call: TRBJ1-3
cdr3_aa: CASSQTSSGGGEAFF; cdr3_nt: TGTGCCAGCAGTCAAACAAGTTCGGGGGGTGGTGAAGCTTTCTTT; clone_size: .; d_call: .; v_call: TRBV6-2/TRBV6-3; j_call: TRBJ1-1
cdr3_aa: CASSLEEGPQHF; cdr3_nt: TGTGCCAGCAGTTTAGAAGAGGGACCCCAGCATTTT; clone_size: .; d_call: .; v_call: TRBV12-3/TRBV12-4; j_call: TRBJ1-5
cdr3_aa: CATARAGAGYTF; cdr3_nt: TGTGCCACGGCGCGAGCGGGGGCGGGCTACACCTTC; clone_size: .; d_call: .; v_call: TRBV12-3/TRBV12-4; j_call: TRBJ1-2
cdr3_aa: CASSLRTSGGTYTYEQYF; cdr3_nt: TGTGCCAGCAGCCTACGGACTAGCGGGGGGACCTATACCTACGAGCAGTACTTC; clone_size: .; d_call: TRBD2; v_call: TRBV28; j_call: TRBJ2-7
cdr3_aa: CASSPGPEGEQFF; cdr3_nt: TGTGCCAGCAGCCCCGGCCCGGAGGGTGAGCAGTTCTTC; clone_size: once; d_call: .; v_call: TRBV7-9; j_call: TRBJ2-1
cdr3_aa: CASSSLQGAMNTEAFF; cdr3_nt: TGTGCCAGCAGCTCGCTCCAGGGGGCAATGAACACTGAAGCTTTCTTT; clone_size: few; d_call: TRBD1; v_call: TRBV5-6; j_call: TRBJ1-1
cdr3_aa: CASSYSKVGGYTF; cdr3_nt: TGTGCCAGCAGTTACTCGAAAGTCGGGGGCTACACCTTC; clone_size: few; d_call: .; v_call: TRBV6-5; j_call: TRBJ1-2
cdr3_aa: CASSFGTGGRGGYTF; cdr3_nt: TGTGCCAGCAGTTTTGGCACAGGGGGCAGGGGTGGCTACACCTTC; clone_size: .; d_call: TRBD1; v_call: TRBV27; j_call: TRBJ1-2
cdr3_aa: CASSLASVSEQFF; cdr3_nt: TGCGCCAGCAGCTTGGCGAGCGTGAGTGAGCAGTTCTTC; clone_size: .; d_call: .; v_call: TRBV5-1; j_call: TRBJ2-1
cdr3_aa: CASSLRVSGGPRETQYF; cdr3_nt: TGTGCCAGCAGCTTAAGAGTTAGCGGGGGCCCGAGAGAGACCCAGTACTTC; clone_size: .; d_call: TRBD2; v_call: TRBV7-2; j_call: TRBJ2-5
cdr3_aa: CASSVAAGAPDTQYF; cdr3_nt: TGTGCCAGCAGTGTAGCAGCGGGAGCCCCAGATACGCAGTATTTT; clone_size: .; d_call: TRBD2; v_call: TRBV25-1; j_call: TRBJ2-3
cdr3_aa: CASSPNRGNDEQYF; cdr3_nt: TGTGCCAGCAGCCCCAATAGGGGGAACGACGAGCAGTACTTC; clone_size: .; d_call: .; v_call: TRBV7-2; j_call: TRBJ2-7
cdr3_aa: CASSLYRDTEAFF; cdr3_nt: TGTGCCAGCAGCCTCTACAGGGACACTGAAGCTTTCTTT; clone_size: .; d_call: .; v_call: TRBV7-2; j_call: TRBJ1-1
cdr3_aa: CASSLARSVGELFF; cdr3_nt: TGTGCCAGCAGCTTAGCCAGGTCGGTCGGGGAGCTGTTTTTT; clone_size: .; d_call: .; v_call: TRBV7-2; j_call: TRBJ2-2
cdr3_aa: CASSLVPQGQNTEAFF; cdr3_nt: TGTGCCAGCAGCTTAGTTCCCCAGGGGCAGAACACTGAAGCTTTCTTT; clone_size: .; d_call: .; v_call: TRBV11-2; j_call: TRBJ1-1
cdr3_aa: CASSLGQGALYGYTF; cdr3_nt: TGTGCCAGCAGTTTAGGACAGGGGGCCCTATATGGCTACACCTTC; clone_size: once; d_call: TRBD1; v_call: TRBV27; j_call: TRBJ1-2